These 12 T cell receptor beta chains came from one sample sequenced in a study of cytomegalovirus exposure and HLA in healthy donors. Generated by immunoSEQ multiplex PCR, the TCRdb table keeps only in-frame clones and is missing some. The sample has about 180,000 clones; 80% to 90% are singletons. Sequenced input: PBMCs. Source of these receptors: a woman in her 30s in good health and CMV-seronegative.

The chain joins TRBV6-1 to TRBJ2-5; 7 bases are shared with TRBD2. Germline values: CDR1 MNHNS, CDR2 SASEGT. The junction had 5 bases not matched to a gene; V was cut back by 6 bases and J by 4 bases. The CDR3 totals 13 residues. The CDR3 DNA sequence: TGTGCCAGCAGCTCCGGGACTACAGAGACCCAGTACTTC. Translated: CASSSGTTETQYF.

The J gene is TRBJ1-5, the V gene TRBV6-1; no reliable D call. Per the germline V gene, CDR1 is MNHNS and CDR2 is SASEGT. The CDR3 runs to 15 residues. The V gene lost 0 bases and the J gene lost 7 bases, with 13 bases spanning the gap. The CDR3 DNA follows: TGTGCCAGCAGTGAAGCGCTCAGTCTTCACCAGCCCCAGCATTTT. Protein product: CASSEALSLHQPQHF.

V usage is TRBV2 and J usage is TRBJ2-2, with D maybe TRBD2 (5 bases). Germline values: CDR1 SNHLY, CDR2 FYNNEI. The CDR3 is made up of 12 amino acids. V was trimmed by 7 bases and J by 9 bases, leaving 12 bases between them. This CDR3 reads CASKSRVWELFF. DNA for the CDR3: TGTGCCAGCAAATCGCGGGTCTGGGAGCTGTTTTTT.

The table lists this clone with a few counts. The chain recombines TRBV18 with TRBJ2-7, with a tentative D call TRBD2 (6 bases). Trimming took off 0 bases at V and 0 bases at J, with 9 bases between the two ends. The CDR3 extends over 15 amino acids. Per the germline V gene, CDR1 is KGHSH and CDR2 is LQKENI. CDR3 in DNA: TGTGCCAGCTCACCACCGGGGGGATACTCCTACGAGCAGTACTTC. Translating gives CASSPPGGYSYEQYF.

V and J are TRBV7-2 and TRBJ2-1; 7 nucleotides match TRBD2. CDR3 length: 15 residues. The J segment lost 8 bases and the V segment lost 2 bases, leaving 9 bases of the junction unmatched. Per the germline V gene, CDR1 is SGHTA and CDR2 is FQGNSA. CDR3 DNA sequence: TGTGCCAGCAGCTTAATTGGCGGGGGAGGGGATGAGCAGTTCTTC. Amino acid sequence: CASSLIGGGGDEQFF.

This chain links TRBV7-8 with TRBJ2-7; TRBD1 might be the D (5 bases). Germline values: CDR1 SGHVS, CDR2 FQNEAQ. This CDR3 comprises 14 residues. Trimming removed 1 base at V and 2 bases at J, with 9 bases between. As DNA, the CDR3 is TGTGCCAGCAGCTTAGTAGACAGTACCTACGAGCAGTACTTC. Protein: CASSLVDSTYEQYF.

This clone was observed a few times. DNA for the CDR3: TGTGCCATCAGTCGACCCGGGACAGGGGGCGTCGGCACTGAAGCTTTCTTT. Translation: CAISRPGTGGVGTEAFF. The chain employs TRBV10-3 and TRBJ1-1; 12 nucleotides match TRBD1. Germline loops: CDR1 ENHRY, CDR2 SYGVKD. The trim removed 5 bases at V and 4 bases at J, leaving 11 bases unmatched. The CDR3 loop spans 17 amino acids.

The chain links TRBV13 to TRBJ1-3; perhaps TRBD1 as D (6 bases). V lost 5 bases to trimming and J lost 1 base, with 12 bases between them. The CDR3 spans 15 residues. The germline gives CDR1 PRHDT, CDR2 FYEKMQ (reference sequence). The CDR3 loop is CASSLRTVSGNTIYF. In nucleotides, the CDR3 is TGTGCCAGCAGCCTAAGGACAGTGTCTGGAAACACCATATATTTT.

The sample holds a few counts of this clone. The gene calls are TRBV19 and TRBJ1-6, with unresolved D. Trimming took 1 base from V and 12 from J, leaving 10 bases between them. This CDR3 contains 13 residues. Germline V gene sequence: CDR1 LNHDA, CDR2 SQIVND (reference sequence). DNA for the CDR3: TGTGCCAGTAGTATAGGTTCCCCAGGACCCCTCCACTTT. Translated: CASSIGSPGPLHF.

The V call is TRBV19, the J call TRBJ2-1; 10 bases are shared with TRBD2. The CDR3 extends over 15 amino acids. V lost 8 bases and J lost 7; bases outside the gene matches: 11. Germline lookup yields CDR1 LNHDA and CDR2 SQIVND (reference sequence). DNA of the CDR3: TGTGCCAGTTCAATGGCTAGCGGGGGATTTAATGAGCAGTTCTTC. Translating gives CASSMASGGFNEQFF.

V is TRBV27 and J is TRBJ1-1; a weak D match, TRBD1 (5 bases). The germline CDR1 and CDR2 sequences are MNHEY and SMNVEV (reference sequence). The CDR3 loop spans 17 amino acids. The V gene lost 0 bases and the J gene lost 0 bases, with 14 bases spanning the gap. The CDR3 nucleotides read TGTGCCAGCAGTTTATCCTCTCAGGGTTCTATGAACACTGAAGCTTTCTTT. Its translation: CASSLSSQGSMNTEAFF.

The chain links TRBV15 to TRBJ1-3; no clear D. From germline, CDR1 is LNHNV and CDR2 YYDKDF (reference sequence). The V gene lost 0 bases and the J gene lost 2 bases, with 14 bases spanning the gap. The CDR3 contains 17 residues. The CDR3 DNA sequence: TGTGCCACCAGCAGAGATTTATCACAGTCTCCTGGAAACACCATATATTTT. It encodes CATSRDLSQSPGNTIYF.